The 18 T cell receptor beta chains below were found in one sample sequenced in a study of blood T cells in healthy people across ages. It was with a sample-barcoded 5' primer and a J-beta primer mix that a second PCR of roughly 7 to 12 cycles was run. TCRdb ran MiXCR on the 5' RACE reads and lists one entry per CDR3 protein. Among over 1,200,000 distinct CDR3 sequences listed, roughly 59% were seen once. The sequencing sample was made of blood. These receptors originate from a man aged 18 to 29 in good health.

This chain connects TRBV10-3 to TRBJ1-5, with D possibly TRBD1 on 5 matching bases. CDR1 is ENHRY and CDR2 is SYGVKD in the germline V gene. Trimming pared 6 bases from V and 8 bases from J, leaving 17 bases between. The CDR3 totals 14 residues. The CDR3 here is CAISLGGVGEPQHF. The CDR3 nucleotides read TGTGCCATCAGCTTAGGAGGGGTCGGAGAGCCCCAGCATTTT.

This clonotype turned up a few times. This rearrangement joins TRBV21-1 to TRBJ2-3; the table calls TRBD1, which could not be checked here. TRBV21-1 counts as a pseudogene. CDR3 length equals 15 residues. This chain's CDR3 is CASSKSRPETDTQYF. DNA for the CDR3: TGTGCCAGCAGCAAAAGTCGCCCGGAGACGGATACGCAGTATTTT.

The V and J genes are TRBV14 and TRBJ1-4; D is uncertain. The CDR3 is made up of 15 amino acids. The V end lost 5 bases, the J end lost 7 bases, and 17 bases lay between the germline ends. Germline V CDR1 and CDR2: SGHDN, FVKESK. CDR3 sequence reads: CASSAVNWPGEKLFF. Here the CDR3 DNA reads TGTGCCAGCAGCGCGGTGAATTGGCCCGGTGAAAAACTGTTTTTT.

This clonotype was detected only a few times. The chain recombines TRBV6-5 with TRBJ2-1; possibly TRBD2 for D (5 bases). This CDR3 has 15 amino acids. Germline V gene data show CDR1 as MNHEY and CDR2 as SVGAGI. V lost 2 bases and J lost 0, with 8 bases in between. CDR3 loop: CASSYGRASYNEQFF. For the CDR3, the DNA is TGTGCCAGCAGTTACGGGCGGGCCTCCTACAATGAGCAGTTCTTC.

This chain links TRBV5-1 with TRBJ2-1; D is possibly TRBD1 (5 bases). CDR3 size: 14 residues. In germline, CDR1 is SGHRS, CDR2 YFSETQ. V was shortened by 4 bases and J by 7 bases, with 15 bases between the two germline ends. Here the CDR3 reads CASSPLAGQNEQFF. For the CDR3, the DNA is TGCGCCAGCAGCCCCCTGGCAGGGCAAAATGAGCAGTTCTTC. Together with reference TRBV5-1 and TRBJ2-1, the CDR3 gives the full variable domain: KAGVTQTPRYLIKTRGQQVTLSCSPISGHRSVSWYQQTPGQGLQFLFEYFSETQRNKGNFPGRFSGRQFSNSRSEMNVSTLELGDSALYLCASSPLAGQNEQFFGPGTRLTVL.

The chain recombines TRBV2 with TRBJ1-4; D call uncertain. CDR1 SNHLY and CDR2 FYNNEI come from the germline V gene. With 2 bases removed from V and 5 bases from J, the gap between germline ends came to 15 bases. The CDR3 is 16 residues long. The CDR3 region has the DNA TGTGCCAGCAGTGAACCTTTGGCGAAAATCAATGAAAAACTGTTTTTT. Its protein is CASSEPLAKINEKLFF. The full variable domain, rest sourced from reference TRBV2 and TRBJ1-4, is EPEVTQTPSHQVTQMGQEVILRCVPISNHLYFYWYRQILGQKVEFLVSFYNNEISEKSEIFDDQFSVERPDGSNFTLKIRSTKLEDSAMYFCASSEPLAKINEKLFFGSGTQLSVL.

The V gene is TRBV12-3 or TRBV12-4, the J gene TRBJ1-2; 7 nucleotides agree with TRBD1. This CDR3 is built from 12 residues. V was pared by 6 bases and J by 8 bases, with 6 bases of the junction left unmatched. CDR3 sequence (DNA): TGTGCCAGCAGCACCACAGGGGAGGGCTACACCTTC. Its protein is CASSTTGEGYTF.

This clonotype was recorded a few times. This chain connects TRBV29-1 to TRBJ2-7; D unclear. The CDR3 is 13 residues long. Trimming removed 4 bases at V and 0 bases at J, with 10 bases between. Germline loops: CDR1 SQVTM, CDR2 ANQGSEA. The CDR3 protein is CSVGWADSYEQYF. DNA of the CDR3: TGCAGCGTTGGATGGGCTGACTCCTACGAGCAGTACTTC.

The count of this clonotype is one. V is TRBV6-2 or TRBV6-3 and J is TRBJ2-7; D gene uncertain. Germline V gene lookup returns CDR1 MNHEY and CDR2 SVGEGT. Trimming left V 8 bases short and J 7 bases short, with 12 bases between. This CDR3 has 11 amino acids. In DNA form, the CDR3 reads TGTGCCAGCGCCCAGATAATTGAGCAGTACTTC. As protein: CASAQIIEQYF.

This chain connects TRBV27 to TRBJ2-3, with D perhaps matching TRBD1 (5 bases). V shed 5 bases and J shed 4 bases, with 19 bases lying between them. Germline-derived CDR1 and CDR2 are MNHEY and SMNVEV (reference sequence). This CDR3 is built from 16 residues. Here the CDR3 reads CASSHRSTVGPDTQYF. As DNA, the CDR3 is TGTGCCAGCAGTCACCGATCGACAGTGGGGCCAGATACGCAGTATTTT.

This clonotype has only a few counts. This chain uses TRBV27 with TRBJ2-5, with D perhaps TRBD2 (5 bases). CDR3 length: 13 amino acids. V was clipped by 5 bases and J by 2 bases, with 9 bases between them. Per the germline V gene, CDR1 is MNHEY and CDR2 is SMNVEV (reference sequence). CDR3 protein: CASSGRGQETQYF. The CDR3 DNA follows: TGTGCCAGCAGTGGTAGAGGGCAAGAGACCCAGTACTTC.

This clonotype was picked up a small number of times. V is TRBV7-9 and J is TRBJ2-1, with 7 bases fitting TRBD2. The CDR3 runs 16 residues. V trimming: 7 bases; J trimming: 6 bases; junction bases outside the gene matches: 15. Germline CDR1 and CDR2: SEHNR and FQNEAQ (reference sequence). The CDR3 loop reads CASNSVRREKGNEQFF. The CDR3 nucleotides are TGTGCCAGCAACTCGGTTAGGCGGGAGAAGGGCAATGAGCAGTTCTTC.

This CDR3 is CASSLGMVTEQFF. For the CDR3, the DNA is TGTGCCAGCAGCTTAGGGATGGTTACTGAGCAGTTCTTC. This chain connects TRBV7-9 to TRBJ2-1; no clear D. This CDR3 has 13 residues. V lost 1 base to trimming and J lost 9 bases, with 10 bases between them. Germline loops: CDR1 SEHNR, CDR2 FQNEAQ (reference sequence).

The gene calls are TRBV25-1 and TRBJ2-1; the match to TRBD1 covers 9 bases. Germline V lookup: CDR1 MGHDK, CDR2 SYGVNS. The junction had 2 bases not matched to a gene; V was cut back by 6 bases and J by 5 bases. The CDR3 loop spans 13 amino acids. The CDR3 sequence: CASSGTGHNEQFF. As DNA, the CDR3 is TGTGCCAGCAGCGGGACAGGGCACAATGAGCAGTTCTTC.

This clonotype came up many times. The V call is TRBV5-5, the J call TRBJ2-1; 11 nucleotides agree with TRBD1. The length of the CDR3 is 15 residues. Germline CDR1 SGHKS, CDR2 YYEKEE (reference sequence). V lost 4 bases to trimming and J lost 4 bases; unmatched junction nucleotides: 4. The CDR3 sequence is CASSPGTGGYNEQFF. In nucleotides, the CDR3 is TGTGCCAGCAGCCCCGGGACAGGGGGTTACAATGAGCAGTTCTTC.

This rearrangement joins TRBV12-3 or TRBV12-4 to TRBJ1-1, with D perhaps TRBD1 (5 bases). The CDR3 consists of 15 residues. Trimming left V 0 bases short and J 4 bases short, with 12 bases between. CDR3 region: CASSLAGGGGTEAFF. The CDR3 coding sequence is TGTGCCAGCAGTTTAGCGGGCGGGGGGGGCACTGAAGCTTTCTTT.

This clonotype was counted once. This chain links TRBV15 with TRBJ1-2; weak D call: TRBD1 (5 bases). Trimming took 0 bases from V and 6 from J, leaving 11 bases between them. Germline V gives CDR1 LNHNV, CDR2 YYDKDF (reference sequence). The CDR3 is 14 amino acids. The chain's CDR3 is CATSRDREQDGYTF. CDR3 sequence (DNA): TGTGCCACCAGCAGAGACAGGGAGCAGGATGGCTACACCTTC. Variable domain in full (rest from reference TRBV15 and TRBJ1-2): DAMVIQNPRYQVTQFGKPVTLSCSQTLNHNVMYWYQQKSSQAPKLLFHYYDKDFNNEADTPDNFQSRRPNTSFCFLDIRSPGLGDTAMYLCATSRDREQDGYTFGSGTRLTVV.

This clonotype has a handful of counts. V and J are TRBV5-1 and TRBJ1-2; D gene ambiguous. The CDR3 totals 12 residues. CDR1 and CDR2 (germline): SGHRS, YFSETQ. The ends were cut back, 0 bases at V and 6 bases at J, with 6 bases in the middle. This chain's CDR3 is CASSLAMDGYTF. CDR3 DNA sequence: TGCGCCAGCAGCTTGGCGATGGATGGCTACACCTTC.